The 20 T cell receptor beta chains presented below share a single source sample, sequenced in a study of CD8 T cell repertoires and HIV-1 epitope variants. Sequencing used immunoSEQ multiplex PCR; TCRdb keeps in-frame clones, though not all of them. This sample has tens of thousands of clones, with roughly 77% found just once. The specimen was uncultured baseline CD8+ T cells from peripheral blood mononuclear cells (PBMCs). The receptors originated from a male donor with HIV.

The chain recombines TRBV19 with TRBJ1-5; TRBD1 might be the D (5 bases). The germline V gene has CDR1 LNHDA and CDR2 SQIVND (reference sequence). This CDR3 region has 13 residues. Trimming cost V 2 bases and J 6 bases, with 8 bases left between them. The CDR3 bases are TGTGCCAGTAGTATAAGTGGGACTCAGCCCCAGCATTTT. Protein: CASSISGTQPQHF.

This clone was seen a single time. The rearrangement joins TRBV19 to TRBJ2-7; D may match TRBD1 or TRBD2 (5 bases each). The CDR3 contains 12 residues. Per germline, CDR1 LNHDA and CDR2 SQIVND (reference sequence). V lost 8 bases and J 0 bases, leaving 8 bases between the germline ends. DNA for the CDR3: TGTGCCAGTGGGACGTCCTCCTACGAGCAGTACTTC. The encoded protein is CASGTSSYEQYF.

The genes are TRBV7-9 and TRBJ1-2; TRBD1 agrees at 9 bases. Germline CDR1 and CDR2: SEHNR and FQNEAQ (reference sequence). V shed 5 bases and J 4 bases; nucleotides not matched to a gene: 14. CDR3 length equals 17 residues. The CDR3 nucleotides are TGTGCCAGCAGCCCTAAGGGACAGGGAGCTCGAGGCTATGGCTACACCTTC. Amino acid sequence: CASSPKGQGARGYGYTF.

The gene calls are TRBV7-2 and TRBJ2-5, with a tentative D call TRBD1 (5 bases). Trimming left V 5 bases short and J 2 bases short, with 12 bases between. Germline CDR1 reads SGHTA; CDR2 reads FQGNSA. The CDR3 is 14 amino acids. Here the CDR3 reads CASSLGHQQETQYF. The CDR3 DNA sequence: TGTGCCAGCAGCCTTGGACACCAACAAGAGACCCAGTACTTC.

The V and J genes are TRBV19 and TRBJ2-5; the match to TRBD1 covers 7 bases. J lost 0 bases, V lost 7 bases, and 5 bases had no gene match. CDR3 length: 14 amino acids. Germline loops: CDR1 LNHDA, CDR2 SQIVND (reference sequence). The CDR3 region has the DNA TGTGCCAGTAACCAACAGGGGAACCAAGAGACCCAGTACTTC. Translated: CASNQQGNQETQYF.

This chain uses TRBV29-1 with TRBJ2-5; D may correspond to TRBD1 or TRBD2 (6 bases each). The CDR3 totals 13 residues. CDR1 and CDR2 (germline): SQVTM, ANQGSEA. Here the CDR3 DNA reads TGCAGTGGGGTAAAGGGGGGCCAAGAGACCCAGTACTTC. Translation gives CSGVKGGQETQYF.

V is TRBV7-3 and J is TRBJ2-1; D unresolved. V lost 2 bases and J lost 0, with 8 bases in between. The length of the CDR3 is 15 residues. In germline, CDR1 is SGHTA, CDR2 FQGTGA. CDR3 protein: CASSLYSNSYNEQFF. The CDR3 DNA sequence: TGTGCCAGCAGCTTATACTCGAACTCCTACAATGAGCAGTTCTTC. The entire variable domain, with the rest obtained from reference TRBV7-3 and TRBJ2-1, is as follows: GAGVSQTPSNKVTEKGKYVELRCDPISGHTALYWYRQSLGQGPEFLIYFQGTGAADDSGLPNDRFFAVRPEGSVSTLKIQRTERGDSAVYLCASSLYSNSYNEQFFGPGTRLTVL.

This clone has only a few counts. J is TRBJ2-1 and V is TRBV5-1; D is ambiguous. The ends were cut back, 5 bases at V and 7 bases at J, with 19 bases in the middle. The CDR3 is 15 residues long. The germline V gene encodes CDR1 SGHRS and CDR2 YFSETQ. Here the CDR3 reads CASRGIKVDLNEQFF. The CDR3 DNA reads as TGCGCCAGCAGGGGGATCAAGGTGGATCTGAATGAGCAGTTCTTC.

This clone was observed many times. The rearrangement joins TRBV11-3 to TRBJ1-1, with no clear D. V was cut by 0 bases and J by 0 bases, with 2 bases left in between. Germline assignment: CDR1 SGHNT and CDR2 YENEEA. The CDR3 extends over 13 amino acids. CDR3 residues: CASSLEVNTEAFF. CDR3 DNA: TGTGCCAGCAGCTTAGAGGTGAACACTGAAGCTTTCTTT.

This chain connects TRBV18 to TRBJ2-5; 7 nucleotides match TRBD2. This CDR3 is 12 amino acids long. Germline CDR1 is KGHSH and CDR2 is LQKENI. The J segment lost 3 bases and the V segment lost 5 bases, leaving 0 bases of the junction unmatched. The CDR3 DNA reads as TGTGCCAGCTCAGGGGGGGAAGAGACCCAGTACTTC. Its protein product is CASSGGEETQYF.

The chain links TRBV7-2 to TRBJ2-1; TRBD1 or TRBD2 may be the D gene (6 bases each). V was shortened by 1 base and J by 7 bases, with 20 bases between the two germline ends. The CDR3 totals 17 residues. Per germline, CDR1 SGHTA and CDR2 FQGNSA. The chain's CDR3 is CASSLGLGGQSGNEQFF. CDR3 DNA sequence: TGTGCCAGCAGCTTAGGGTTAGGGGGGCAGAGTGGAAATGAGCAGTTCTTC.

This rearrangement joins TRBV5-6 to TRBJ1-5; 7 nucleotides align to TRBD1. Germline values: CDR1 SGHDT, CDR2 YYEEEE. J gave up 5 bases and V 4 bases, and 6 bases lay outside the gene matches. The CDR3 is 14 amino acids. The CDR3 DNA is TGTGCCAGCAGCGGGACAGTAAACTATCAGCCCCAGCATTTT. Its translation: CASSGTVNYQPQHF. Based on the CDR3 plus reference TRBV5-6 and TRBJ1-5, the full variable domain is DAGVTQSPTHLIKTRGQQVTLRCSPKSGHDTVSWYQQALGQGPQFIFQYYEEEERQRGNFPDRFSGHQFPNYSSELNVNALLLGDSALYLCASSGTVNYQPQHFGDGTRLSIL.

CDR3 sequence (DNA): TGTGCCTGGAGTGTTGGTCGCGATGAGCAGTTCTTC. Its translation is CAWSVGRDEQFF. The chain carries TRBV30 and TRBJ2-1; D gene uncertain. The CDR3 consists of 12 residues. The germline V and J ends were trimmed by 0 bases and 8 bases, with 8 bases remaining between them. Per the germline V gene, CDR1 is GTSNPN and CDR2 is SVGIG (reference sequence).

V and J are TRBV11-1 and TRBJ2-5; D is uncertain. V lost 7 bases, J lost 0 bases, and 15 bases lay in between. The CDR3 is 15 amino acids. Per germline, CDR1 SGHAT and CDR2 FQDESV (reference sequence). For the CDR3, the DNA is TGTGCCAGCACGCCTTTTTTGAGCAACCAAGAGACCCAGTACTTC. It codes for CASTPFLSNQETQYF.

The rearrangement links TRBV11-3 to TRBJ2-2, with no clear D. The CDR3 has 19 residues. CDR1 SGHNT and CDR2 YENEEA come from the germline V gene. Trimming took off 4 bases at V and 4 bases at J, with 25 bases between the two ends. In DNA, the CDR3 is TGTGCCAGCAGCTCAGAAACCCCCACAGAAGGAGTTAGCACCGGGGAGCTGTTTTTT. Translated: CASSSETPTEGVSTGELFF.

The chain joins TRBV7-2 to TRBJ1-2; maybe TRBD1 (5 bases). Germline values: CDR1 SGHTA, CDR2 FQGNSA. The CDR3 is 15 residues long. V was shortened by 1 base and J by 8 bases, with 17 bases between the two germline ends. CDR3 sequence: CASSLDQIGARGYTF. DNA of the CDR3: TGTGCCAGCAGCTTAGACCAGATAGGGGCAAGGGGCTACACCTTC.

The sample holds many counts of this clone. The chain has TRBV29-1 and TRBJ2-3, with D uncertain. The CDR3 is 11 amino acids. CDR1 and CDR2 from the germline V gene are SQVTM and ANQGSEA. Between the trimmed V and J ends, which lost 5 bases and 6 bases, there was a span of 9 bases. In DNA, the CDR3 is TGCAGCGTTCTCCCCCTGGATACGCAGTATTTT. Residues: CSVLPLDTQYF.

The rearrangement links TRBV30 to TRBJ1-4; TRBD1 matches at 12 bases. The CDR3 spans 13 residues. Germline loops: CDR1 GTSNPN, CDR2 SVGIG (reference sequence). V was pared by 7 bases and J by 8 bases, with 5 bases of the junction left unmatched. The DNA for the CDR3 is TGTGCCTCCTCCGGGACAGGGGGCGAAAAACTGTTTTTT. Amino acids: CASSGTGGEKLFF.

The chain joins TRBV5-6 to TRBJ1-3; perhaps TRBD1 as D (5 bases). This CDR3 spans 15 amino acids. V was shortened by 2 bases and J by 3 bases, with 12 bases between the two germline ends. Per the germline V gene, CDR1 is SGHDT and CDR2 is YYEEEE. The CDR3 spells CASSFRASGGNTIYF. DNA for the CDR3: TGTGCCAGCAGCTTCAGGGCGTCGGGTGGAAACACCATATATTTT.

This clone showed up just a few times. The rearrangement links TRBV28 to TRBJ2-5; D uncertain. The CDR3 is 11 residues long. Germline CDR1 MDHEN, CDR2 SYDVKM. The ends were cut back, 5 bases at V and 6 bases at J, with 7 bases in the middle. For the CDR3, the DNA is TGTGCCAGCAGTCCTAGGAAGACCCAGTACTTC. Protein: CASSPRKTQYF.